The TCR beta chain described here comes from a study of identical twins. TCRdb analysed the 5' RACE reads with MiXCR anew, one entry per CDR3 protein. Among about 520,000 distinct CDR3 sequences, 20% to 25% were seen once, and the ten largest hold roughly 0.91%. The CDR3 covers 13 residues. Trimming left V 5 bases short and J 1 base short, with 9 bases between. Looked up from germline, CDR1 is MNHEY and CDR2 is SVGEGT. Among all donors, each was a healthy Caucasian. This clonotype has only one observation. These data are also associated with another study on T cells expressing NK-cell markers.

The V and J genes are TRBV6-2 or TRBV6-3 and TRBJ2-7; D may be TRBD2 (5 bases). Material for sequencing was CD4+ T cells sorted from blood. The clonotype comes from a woman younger than 35 in good health. The CDR3 DNA sequence: TGTGCCAGCAGTCCGACTAAATCCTACGAGCAGTACTTC. Translating gives CASSPTKSYEQYF.